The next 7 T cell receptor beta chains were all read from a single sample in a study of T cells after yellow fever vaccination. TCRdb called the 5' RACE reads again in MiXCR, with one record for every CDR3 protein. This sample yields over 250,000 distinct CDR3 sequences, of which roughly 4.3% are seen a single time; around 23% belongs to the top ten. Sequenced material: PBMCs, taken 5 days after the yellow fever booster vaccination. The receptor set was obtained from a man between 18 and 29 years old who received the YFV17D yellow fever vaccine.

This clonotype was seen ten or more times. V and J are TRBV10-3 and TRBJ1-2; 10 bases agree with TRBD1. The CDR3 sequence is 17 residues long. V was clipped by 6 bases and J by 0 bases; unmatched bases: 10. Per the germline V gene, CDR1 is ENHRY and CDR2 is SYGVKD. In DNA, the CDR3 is TGTGCCATCAGGCCGGGACAGGGGAACGGGGCTAACTATGGCTACACCTTC. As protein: CAIRPGQGNGANYGYTF.

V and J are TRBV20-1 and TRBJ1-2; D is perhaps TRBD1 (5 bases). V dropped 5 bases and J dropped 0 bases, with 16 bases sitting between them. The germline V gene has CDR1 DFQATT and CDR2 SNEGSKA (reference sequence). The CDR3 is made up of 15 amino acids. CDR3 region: CSAEPSQGANYGYTF. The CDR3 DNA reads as TGCAGTGCTGAGCCATCGCAGGGTGCTAACTATGGCTACACCTTC.

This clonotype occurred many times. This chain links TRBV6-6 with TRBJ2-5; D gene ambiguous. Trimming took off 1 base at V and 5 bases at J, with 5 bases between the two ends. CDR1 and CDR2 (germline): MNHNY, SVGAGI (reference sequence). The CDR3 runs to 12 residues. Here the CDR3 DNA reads TGTGCCAGCAGTTACTTAGTGGAGACCCAGTACTTC. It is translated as CASSYLVETQYF.

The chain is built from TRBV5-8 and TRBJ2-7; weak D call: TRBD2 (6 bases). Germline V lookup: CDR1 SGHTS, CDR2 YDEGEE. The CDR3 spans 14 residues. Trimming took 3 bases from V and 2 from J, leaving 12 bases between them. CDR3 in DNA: TGTGCCAGCAGCTGGGGGGTAGCAACCTACGAGCAGTACTTC. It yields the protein CASSWGVATYEQYF.

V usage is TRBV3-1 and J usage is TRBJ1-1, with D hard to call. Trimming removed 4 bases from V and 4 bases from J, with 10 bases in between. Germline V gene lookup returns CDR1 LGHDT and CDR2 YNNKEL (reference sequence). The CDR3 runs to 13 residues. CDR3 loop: CASSPYAGTEAFF. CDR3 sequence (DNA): TGTGCCAGCAGCCCGTACGCGGGCACTGAAGCTTTCTTT.

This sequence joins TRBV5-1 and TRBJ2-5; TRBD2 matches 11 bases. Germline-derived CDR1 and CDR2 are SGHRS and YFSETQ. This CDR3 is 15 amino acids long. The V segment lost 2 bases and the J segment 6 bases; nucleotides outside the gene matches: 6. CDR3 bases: TGCGCCAGCAGCTTACTAGCGGGGGCTAGTAAGACCCAGTACTTC. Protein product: CASSLLAGASKTQYF. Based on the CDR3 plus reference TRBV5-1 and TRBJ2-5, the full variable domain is KAGVTQTPRYLIKTRGQQVTLSCSPISGHRSVSWYQQTPGQGLQFLFEYFSETQRNKGNFPGRFSGRQFSNSRSEMNVSTLELGDSALYLCASSLLAGASKTQYFGPGTRLLVL.

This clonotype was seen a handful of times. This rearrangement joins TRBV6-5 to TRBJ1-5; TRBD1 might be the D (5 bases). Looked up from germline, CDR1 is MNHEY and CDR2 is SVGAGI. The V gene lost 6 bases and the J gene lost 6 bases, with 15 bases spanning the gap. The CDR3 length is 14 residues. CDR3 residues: CASSQRGGAQPQHF. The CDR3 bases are TGTGCCAGCAGCCAACGGGGAGGGGCTCAGCCCCAGCATTTT.